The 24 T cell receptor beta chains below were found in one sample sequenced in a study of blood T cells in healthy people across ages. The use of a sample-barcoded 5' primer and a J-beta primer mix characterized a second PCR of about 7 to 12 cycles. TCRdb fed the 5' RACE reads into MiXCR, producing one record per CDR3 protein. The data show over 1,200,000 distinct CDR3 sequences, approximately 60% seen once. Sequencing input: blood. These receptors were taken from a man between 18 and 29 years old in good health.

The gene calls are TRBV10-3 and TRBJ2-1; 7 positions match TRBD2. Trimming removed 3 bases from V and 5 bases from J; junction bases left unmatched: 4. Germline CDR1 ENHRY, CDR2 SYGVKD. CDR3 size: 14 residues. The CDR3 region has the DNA TGTGCCATCAGTGATGGGGGGGACGACAATGAGCAGTTCTTC. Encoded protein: CAISDGGDDNEQFF.

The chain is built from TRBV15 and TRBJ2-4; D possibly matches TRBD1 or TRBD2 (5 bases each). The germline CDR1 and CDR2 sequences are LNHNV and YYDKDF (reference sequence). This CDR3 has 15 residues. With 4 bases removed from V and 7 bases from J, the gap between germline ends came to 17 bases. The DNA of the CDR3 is TGTGCCACCAGCACCAAAGACCGGGACCGTAACATTCAGTACTTC. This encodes CATSTKDRDRNIQYF.

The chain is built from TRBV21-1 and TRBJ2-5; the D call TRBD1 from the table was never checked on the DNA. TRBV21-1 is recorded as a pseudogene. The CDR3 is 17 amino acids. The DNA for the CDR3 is TGTGCCAGACGGAAGACAATGCCCGGGACAGGGGTAGAGACCCAGTACTTC. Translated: CARRKTMPGTGVETQYF.

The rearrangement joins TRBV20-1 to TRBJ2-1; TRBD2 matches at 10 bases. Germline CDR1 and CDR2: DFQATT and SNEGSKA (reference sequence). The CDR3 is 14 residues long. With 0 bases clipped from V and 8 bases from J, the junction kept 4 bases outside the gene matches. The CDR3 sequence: CSARDLAGAYEQFF. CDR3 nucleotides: TGCAGTGCTAGAGATCTAGCGGGAGCTTATGAGCAGTTCTTC.

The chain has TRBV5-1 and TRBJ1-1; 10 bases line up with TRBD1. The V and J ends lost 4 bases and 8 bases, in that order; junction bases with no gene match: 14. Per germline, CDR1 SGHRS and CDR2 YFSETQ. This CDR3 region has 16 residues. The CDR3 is CASSPSGTGAGEEAFF. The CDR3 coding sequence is TGCGCCAGCAGCCCATCCGGGACAGGGGCGGGTGAAGAAGCTTTCTTT. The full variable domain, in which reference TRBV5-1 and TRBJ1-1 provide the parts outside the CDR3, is KAGVTQTPRYLIKTRGQQVTLSCSPISGHRSVSWYQQTPGQGLQFLFEYFSETQRNKGNFPGRFSGRQFSNSRSEMNVSTLELGDSALYLCASSPSGTGAGEEAFFGQGTRLTVV.

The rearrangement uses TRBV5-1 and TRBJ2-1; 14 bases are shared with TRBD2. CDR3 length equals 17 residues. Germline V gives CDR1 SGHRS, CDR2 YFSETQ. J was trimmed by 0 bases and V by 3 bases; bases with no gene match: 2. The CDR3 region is CASSWGLAGVSYNEQFF. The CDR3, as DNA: TGCGCCAGCAGCTGGGGACTAGCGGGAGTCTCCTACAATGAGCAGTTCTTC.

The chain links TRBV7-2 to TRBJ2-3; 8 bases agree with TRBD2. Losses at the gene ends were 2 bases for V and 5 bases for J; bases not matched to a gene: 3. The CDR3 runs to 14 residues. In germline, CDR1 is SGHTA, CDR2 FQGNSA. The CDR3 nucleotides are TGTGCCAGCAGCTTAAACGGGGGGGGAGATACGCAGTATTTT. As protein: CASSLNGGGDTQYF.

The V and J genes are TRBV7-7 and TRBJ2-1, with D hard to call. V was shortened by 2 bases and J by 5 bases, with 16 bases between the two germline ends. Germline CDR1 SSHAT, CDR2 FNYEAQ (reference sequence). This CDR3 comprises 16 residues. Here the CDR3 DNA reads TGTGCCAGCAGCTTAAAGGGATCCAGTCCTCACAATGAGCAGTTCTTC. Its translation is CASSLKGSSPHNEQFF.

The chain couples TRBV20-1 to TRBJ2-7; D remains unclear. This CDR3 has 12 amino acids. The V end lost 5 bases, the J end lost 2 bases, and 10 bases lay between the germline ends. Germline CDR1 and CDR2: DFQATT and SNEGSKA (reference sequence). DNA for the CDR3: TGCAGTGCTCCCTTTGGGCCCTACGAGCAGTACTTC. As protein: CSAPFGPYEQYF.

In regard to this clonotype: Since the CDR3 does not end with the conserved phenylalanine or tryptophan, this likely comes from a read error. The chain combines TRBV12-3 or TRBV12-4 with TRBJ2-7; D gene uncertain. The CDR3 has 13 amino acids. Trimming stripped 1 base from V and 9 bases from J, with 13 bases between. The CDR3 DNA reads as TGTGCCAGCAGTTTAGGAAGACTCTCGCCGCAGTACTTA. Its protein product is CASSLGRLSPQYL.

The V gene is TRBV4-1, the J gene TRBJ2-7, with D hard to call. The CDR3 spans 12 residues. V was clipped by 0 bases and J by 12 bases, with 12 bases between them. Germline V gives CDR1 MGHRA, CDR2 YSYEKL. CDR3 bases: TGCGCCAGCAGCCAAGACGGTGAGACCCGGTACTTC. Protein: CASSQDGETRYF.

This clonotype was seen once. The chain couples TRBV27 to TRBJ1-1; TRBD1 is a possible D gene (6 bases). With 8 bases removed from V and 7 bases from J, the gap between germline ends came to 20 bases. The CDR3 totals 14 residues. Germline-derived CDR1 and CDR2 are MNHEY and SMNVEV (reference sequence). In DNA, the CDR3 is TGTGCCAGCCAGGGGTGGGGGGCCTTAAATGAAGCTTTCTTT. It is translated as CASQGWGALNEAFF.

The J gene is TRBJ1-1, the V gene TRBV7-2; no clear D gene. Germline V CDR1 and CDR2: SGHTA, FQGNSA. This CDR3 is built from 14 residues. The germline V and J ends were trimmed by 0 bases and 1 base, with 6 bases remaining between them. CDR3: CASSLALRNTEAFF. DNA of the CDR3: TGTGCCAGCAGCTTAGCCTTACGGAACACTGAAGCTTTCTTT. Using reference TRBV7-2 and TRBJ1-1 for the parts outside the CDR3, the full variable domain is GAGVSQSPSNKVTEKGKDVELRCDPISGHTALYWYRQSLGQGLEFLIYFQGNSAPDKSGLPSDRFSAERTGGSVSTLTIQRTQQEDSAVYLCASSLALRNTEAFFGQGTRLTVV.

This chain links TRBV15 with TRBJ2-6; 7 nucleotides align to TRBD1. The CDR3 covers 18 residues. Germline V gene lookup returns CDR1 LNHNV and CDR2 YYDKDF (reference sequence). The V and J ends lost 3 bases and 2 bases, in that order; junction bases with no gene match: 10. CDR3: CATSSPGQLRTGANVLTF. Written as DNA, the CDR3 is TGTGCCACCAGCAGTCCGGGACAGCTTAGGACTGGGGCCAACGTCCTGACTTTC.

CDR3 loop: CASSPRSSGGRYANEQFF. CDR3 bases: TGTGCCAGCAGCCCTCGCTCTAGCGGGGGGAGATATGCGAATGAGCAGTTCTTC. The chain carries TRBV3-1 and TRBJ2-1; 11 nucleotides line up with TRBD2. There are 18 residues in the CDR3. Per germline, CDR1 LGHDT and CDR2 YNNKEL (reference sequence). V was pared by 4 bases and J by 7 bases, with 15 bases of the junction left unmatched.

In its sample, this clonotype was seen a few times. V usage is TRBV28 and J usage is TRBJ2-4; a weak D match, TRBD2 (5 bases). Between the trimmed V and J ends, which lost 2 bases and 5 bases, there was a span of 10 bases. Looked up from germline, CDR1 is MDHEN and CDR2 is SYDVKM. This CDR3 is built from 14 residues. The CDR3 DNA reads TGTGCCAGCAGTTTACCCAGGACTCAAAACATTCAGTACTTC. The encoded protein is CASSLPRTQNIQYF.

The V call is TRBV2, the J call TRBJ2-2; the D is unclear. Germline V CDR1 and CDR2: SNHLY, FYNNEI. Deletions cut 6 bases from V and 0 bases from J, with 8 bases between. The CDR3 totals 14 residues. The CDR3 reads CASRTNSNTGELFF. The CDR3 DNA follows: TGTGCCAGCAGGACCAATTCGAACACCGGGGAGCTGTTTTTT.

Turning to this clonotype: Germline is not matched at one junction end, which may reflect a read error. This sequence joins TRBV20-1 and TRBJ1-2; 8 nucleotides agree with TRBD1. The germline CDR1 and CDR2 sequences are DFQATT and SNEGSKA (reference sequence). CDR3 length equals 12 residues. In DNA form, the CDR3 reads TGCAGTGCTACGGGACAGGAATATGGCTACAGCTTC. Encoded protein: CSATGQEYGYSF.

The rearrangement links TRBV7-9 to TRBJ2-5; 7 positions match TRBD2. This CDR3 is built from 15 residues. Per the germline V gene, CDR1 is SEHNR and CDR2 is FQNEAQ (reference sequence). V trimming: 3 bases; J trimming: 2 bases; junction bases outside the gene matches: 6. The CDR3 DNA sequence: TGTGCCAGCAGCTTCAAAGGACTAGTTCAAGAGACCCAGTACTTC. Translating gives CASSFKGLVQETQYF. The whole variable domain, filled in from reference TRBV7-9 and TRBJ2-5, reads DTGVSQNPRHKITKRGQNVTFRCDPISEHNRLYWYRQTLGQGPEFLTYFQNEAQLEKSRLLSDRFSAERPKGSFSTLEIQRTEQGDSAMYLCASSFKGLVQETQYFGPGTRLLVL.

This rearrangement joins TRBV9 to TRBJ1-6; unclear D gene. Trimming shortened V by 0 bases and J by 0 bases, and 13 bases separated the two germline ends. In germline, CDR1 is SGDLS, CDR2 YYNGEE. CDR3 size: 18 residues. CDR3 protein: CASSVATASSSYNSPLHF. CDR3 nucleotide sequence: TGTGCCAGCAGCGTAGCTACCGCAAGCAGCTCCTATAATTCACCCCTCCACTTT.

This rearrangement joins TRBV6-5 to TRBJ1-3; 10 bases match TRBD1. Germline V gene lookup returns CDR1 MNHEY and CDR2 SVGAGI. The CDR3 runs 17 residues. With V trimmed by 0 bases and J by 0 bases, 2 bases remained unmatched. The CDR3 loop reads CASSYSGQGSSGNTIYF. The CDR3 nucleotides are TGTGCCAGCAGTTACTCGGGACAGGGGTCCTCTGGAAACACCATATATTTT.

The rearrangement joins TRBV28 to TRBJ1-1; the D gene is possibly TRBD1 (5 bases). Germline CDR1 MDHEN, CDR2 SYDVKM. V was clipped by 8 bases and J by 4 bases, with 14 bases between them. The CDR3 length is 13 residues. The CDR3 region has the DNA TGTGCCAGCCGGGACCTGTTGGGCACTGAAGCTTTCTTT. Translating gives CASRDLLGTEAFF.

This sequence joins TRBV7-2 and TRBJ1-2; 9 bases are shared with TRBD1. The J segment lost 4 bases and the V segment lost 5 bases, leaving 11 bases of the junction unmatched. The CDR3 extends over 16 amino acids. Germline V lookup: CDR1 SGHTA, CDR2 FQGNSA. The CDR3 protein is CASSQPGRTGAYGYTF. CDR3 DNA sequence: TGTGCCAGCAGCCAACCTGGTAGGACAGGGGCCTATGGCTACACCTTC.

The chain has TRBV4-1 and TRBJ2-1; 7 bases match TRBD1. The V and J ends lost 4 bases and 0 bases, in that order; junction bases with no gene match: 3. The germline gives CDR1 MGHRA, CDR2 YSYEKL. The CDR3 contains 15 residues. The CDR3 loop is CASSRTGVSYNEQFF. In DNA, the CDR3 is TGCGCCAGCAGCCGTACAGGGGTCTCCTACAATGAGCAGTTCTTC.